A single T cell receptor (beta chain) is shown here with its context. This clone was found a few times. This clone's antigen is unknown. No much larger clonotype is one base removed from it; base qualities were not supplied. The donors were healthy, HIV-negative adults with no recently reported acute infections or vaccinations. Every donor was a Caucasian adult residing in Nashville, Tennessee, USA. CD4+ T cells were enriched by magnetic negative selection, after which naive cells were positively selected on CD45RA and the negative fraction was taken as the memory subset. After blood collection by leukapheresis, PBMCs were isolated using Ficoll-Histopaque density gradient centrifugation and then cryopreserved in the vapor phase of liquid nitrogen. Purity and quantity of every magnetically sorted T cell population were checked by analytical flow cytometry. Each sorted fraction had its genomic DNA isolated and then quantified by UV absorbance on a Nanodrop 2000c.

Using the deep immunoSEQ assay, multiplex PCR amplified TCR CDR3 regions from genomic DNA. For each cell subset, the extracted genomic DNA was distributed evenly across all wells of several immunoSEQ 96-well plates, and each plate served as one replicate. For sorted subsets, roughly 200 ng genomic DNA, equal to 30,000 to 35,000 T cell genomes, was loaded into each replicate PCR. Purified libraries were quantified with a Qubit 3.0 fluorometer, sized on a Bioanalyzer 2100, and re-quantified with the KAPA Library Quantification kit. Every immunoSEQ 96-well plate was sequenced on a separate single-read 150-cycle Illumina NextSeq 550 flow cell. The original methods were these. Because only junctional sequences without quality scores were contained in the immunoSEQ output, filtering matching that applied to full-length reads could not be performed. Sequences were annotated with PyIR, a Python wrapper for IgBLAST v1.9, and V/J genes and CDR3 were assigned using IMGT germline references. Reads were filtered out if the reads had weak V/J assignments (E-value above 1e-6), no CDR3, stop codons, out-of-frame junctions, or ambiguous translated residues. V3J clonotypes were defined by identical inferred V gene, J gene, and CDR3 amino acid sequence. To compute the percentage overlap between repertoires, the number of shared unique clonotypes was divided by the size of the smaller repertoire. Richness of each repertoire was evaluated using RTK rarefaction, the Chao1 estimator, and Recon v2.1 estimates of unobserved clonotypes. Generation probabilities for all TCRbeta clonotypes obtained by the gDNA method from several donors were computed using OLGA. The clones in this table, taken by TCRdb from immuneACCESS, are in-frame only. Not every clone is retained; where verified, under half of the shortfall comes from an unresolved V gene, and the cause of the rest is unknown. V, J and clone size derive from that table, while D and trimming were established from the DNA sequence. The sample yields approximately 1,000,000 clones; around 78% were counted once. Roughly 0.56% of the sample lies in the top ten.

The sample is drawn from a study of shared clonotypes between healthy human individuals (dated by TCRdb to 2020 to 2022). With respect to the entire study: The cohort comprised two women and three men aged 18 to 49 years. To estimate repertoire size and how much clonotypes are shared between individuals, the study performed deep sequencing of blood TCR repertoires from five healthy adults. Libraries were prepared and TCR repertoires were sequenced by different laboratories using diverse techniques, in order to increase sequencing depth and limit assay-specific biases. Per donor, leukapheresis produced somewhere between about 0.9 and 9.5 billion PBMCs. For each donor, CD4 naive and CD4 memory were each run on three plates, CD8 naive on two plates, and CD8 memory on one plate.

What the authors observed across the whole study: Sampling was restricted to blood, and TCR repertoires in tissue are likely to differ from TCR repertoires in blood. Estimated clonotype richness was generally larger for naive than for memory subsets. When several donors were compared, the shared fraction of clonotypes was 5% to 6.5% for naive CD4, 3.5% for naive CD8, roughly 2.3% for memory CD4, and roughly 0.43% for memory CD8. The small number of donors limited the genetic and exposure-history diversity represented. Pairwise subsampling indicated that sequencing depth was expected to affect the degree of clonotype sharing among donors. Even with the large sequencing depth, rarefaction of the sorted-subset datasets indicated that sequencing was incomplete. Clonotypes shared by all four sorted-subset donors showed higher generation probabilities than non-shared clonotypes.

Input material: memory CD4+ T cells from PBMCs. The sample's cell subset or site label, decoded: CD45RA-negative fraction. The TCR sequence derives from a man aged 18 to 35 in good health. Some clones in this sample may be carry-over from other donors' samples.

At the DNA level, the sequence is TGTGCCAGCTCACCGCTAGCGGGTAATCTAAAAAACATTCAGTACTTC. Translated, it gives CASSPLAGNLKNIQYF. This chain joins TRBV18 to TRBJ2-4; 8 bases in the middle match TRBD2. Trimming removed 3 bases from V and 4 bases from J; the gene matches leave 8 bases unexplained. The germline V gene supplies CDR1 KGHSH and CDR2 LQKENI. Spanning cysteine to phenylalanine, the CDR3 consists of 16 amino acids. The kept DNA is CDR3 alone, 48 bases in frame from the first base.